The clone carrying this TCR beta chain was seen only once. Its antigen is unidentified. This entry belongs to a study of cytomegalovirus exposure and HLA in healthy donors. Overall study results and limits: There were some V segments, including TRBV6-2 and TRBV6-3, excluded as indistinguishable.

PCR amplification relied on 60 Vbeta primers (plus 13 Jbeta primers). Measured with immunoSEQ multiplex PCR; TCRdb has only the in-frame clones, and not every one. The sample consists of roughly 170,000 clones, roughly 79% of them appearing once. The CDR3 runs 12 residues. Germline loops: CDR1 MDHEN, CDR2 SYDVKM. V lost 6 bases and J lost 8; bases outside the gene matches: 3. This sequence originates from a man aged 30 to 39 in good health and CMV-seronegative. Sequencing was carried out using PBMCs. This chain connects TRBV28 to TRBJ2-1, with TRBD1 identical over 8 bases. Written as DNA, the CDR3 is TGTGCCAGCAGCCAGGGACAGGATGAGCAGTTCTTC. Its protein product is CASSQGQDEQFF.